A selection of T cell receptor beta chains follows, all from one sample in a study of early T cells in non-severe SARS-CoV-2 infection. TCRdb re-called the 5' RACE reads through MiXCR, storing one row per CDR3 protein. The table includes about 59,000 distinct CDR3 sequences, approximately 13% detected once. The sample was whole blood, taken at baseline. The receptor set was obtained from an adult who was a healthcare worker with PCR-confirmed SARS-CoV-2 infection or an uninfected control (not recorded which). Both conserved end residues are part of each CDR3. Each record gives: J gene, D gene, V gene, CDR3 length, clone size, CDR3 protein, CDR3 DNA. A D gene is named only where the DNA matches it firmly. Not every row has a clone size; where given, it reads once, few, many or a size class.

j_gene: TRBJ2-7; d_gene: NA; v_gene: TRBV7-2; len: 13; abundance: NA; CDR3aa: CASSSGYSAGQYF; CDR3nt: TGTGCCAGCAGCTCCGGATACTCGGCTGGGCAGTACTTC
j_gene: TRBJ2-7; d_gene: TRBD2; v_gene: TRBV7-9; len: 19; abundance: NA; CDR3aa: CASSQGRLSGMRPGYEQYF; CDR3nt: TGTGCCAGCAGTCAAGGCCGGTTGAGCGGGATGAGACCGGGTTACGAGCAGTACTTC
j_gene: TRBJ2-7; d_gene: TRBD2; v_gene: TRBV20-1; len: 15; abundance: NA; CDR3aa: CRGEGGTSGTYEQYF; CDR3nt: TGCAGAGGAGAGGGAGGGACTAGCGGTACCTACGAGCAGTACTTC
j_gene: TRBJ2-1; d_gene: NA; v_gene: TRBV28; len: 14; abundance: many; CDR3aa: CASTVGGPYNEQFF; CDR3nt: TGTGCCAGCACCGTCGGAGGACCGTACAATGAGCAGTTCTTC
j_gene: TRBJ1-4; d_gene: NA; v_gene: TRBV27; len: 12; abundance: few; CDR3aa: CASSGLNEKLFF; CDR3nt: TGTGCCAGCAGTGGCCTTAATGAAAAACTGTTTTTT
j_gene: TRBJ1-1; d_gene: TRBD1; v_gene: TRBV7-6; len: 14; abundance: NA; CDR3aa: CASSFGTGNAEAFF; CDR3nt: TGTGCCAGCAGCTTTGGGACAGGTAACGCTGAAGCTTTCTTT
j_gene: TRBJ1-3; d_gene: NA; v_gene: TRBV4-1; len: 16; abundance: few; CDR3aa: CASSQEGGRAGNTIYF; CDR3nt: TGCGCCAGCAGCCAAGAAGGCGGCAGGGCTGGAAACACCATATATTTT
j_gene: TRBJ2-3; d_gene: NA; v_gene: TRBV3-1; len: 13; abundance: many; CDR3aa: CASSQTLPDTQYF; CDR3nt: TGTGCCAGCAGCCAAACCTTACCAGATACGCAGTATTTT
j_gene: TRBJ2-7; d_gene: TRBD2; v_gene: TRBV10-3; len: 15; abundance: few; CDR3aa: CATLAGGTVGYEQYF; CDR3nt: TGTGCCACCCTAGCGGGGGGTACGGTCGGGTACGAGCAGTACTTC
j_gene: TRBJ2-2; d_gene: NA; v_gene: TRBV5-1; len: 16; abundance: many; CDR3aa: CASSTGTRSNTGELFF; CDR3nt: TGCGCCAGCAGTACCGGTACACGATCGAACACCGGGGAGCTGTTTTTT
j_gene: TRBJ2-7; d_gene: TRBD2; v_gene: TRBV7-6; len: 15; abundance: many; CDR3aa: CASTPRREDRYEQYF; CDR3nt: TGTGCCAGCACCCCCCGGCGGGAGGATAGGTACGAGCAGTACTTC
j_gene: TRBJ2-7; d_gene: NA; v_gene: TRBV5-6; len: 15; abundance: many; CDR3aa: CASSPTGLPLAEQYF; CDR3nt: TGTGCCAGCAGCCCCACGGGACTCCCCCTTGCCGAGCAGTACTTC
j_gene: TRBJ1-5; d_gene: TRBD1; v_gene: TRBV19; len: 13; abundance: many; CDR3aa: CASRDRGAQPQHF; CDR3nt: TGTGCCAGTAGGGACAGGGGGGCCCAGCCCCAGCATTTT
j_gene: TRBJ2-3; d_gene: TRBD1; v_gene: TRBV4-1; len: 14; abundance: NA; CDR3aa: CASSYDRGTDTQYF; CDR3nt: TGCGCCAGCAGCTATGACAGGGGCACAGATACGCAGTATTTT
j_gene: TRBJ1-4; d_gene: NA; v_gene: TRBV28; len: 15; abundance: NA; CDR3aa: CASSLGSSGDEKLFF; CDR3nt: TGTGCCAGCAGCCTGGGCAGCTCGGGGGATGAAAAACTGTTTTTT
j_gene: TRBJ1-4; d_gene: NA; v_gene: TRBV19; len: 16; abundance: few; CDR3aa: CASSRRQNPTNEKLFF; CDR3nt: TGTGCCAGTAGTCGCCGACAGAATCCAACTAATGAAAAACTGTTTTTT
j_gene: TRBJ2-1; d_gene: TRBD1; v_gene: TRBV5-4; len: 14; abundance: NA; CDR3aa: CASSLGQGYNEQFF; CDR3nt: TGTGCCAGCAGCTTGGGACAGGGTTACAATGAGCAGTTCTTC
j_gene: TRBJ2-1; d_gene: TRBD1; v_gene: TRBV12-3/TRBV12-4; len: 15; abundance: few; CDR3aa: CASRETGTVNNEQFF; CDR3nt: TGTGCCAGCAGGGAGACCGGGACAGTTAACAATGAGCAGTTCTTC
j_gene: TRBJ1-2; d_gene: NA; v_gene: TRBV12-3/TRBV12-4; len: 13; abundance: NA; CDR3aa: CASSMTENYGYTF; CDR3nt: TGTGCCAGCAGCATGACAGAGAACTATGGCTACACCTTC
j_gene: TRBJ1-2; d_gene: NA; v_gene: TRBV7-9; len: 15; abundance: NA; CDR3aa: CASSPSQGWADGYTF; CDR3nt: TGTGCCAGCAGCCCTAGCCAGGGTTGGGCAGATGGCTACACCTTC
j_gene: TRBJ2-1; d_gene: NA; v_gene: TRBV12-3/TRBV12-4; len: 10; abundance: few; CDR3aa: CASSTGRQFF; CDR3nt: TGTGCCAGCAGTACTGGTCGGCAGTTCTTC
j_gene: TRBJ1-2; d_gene: NA; v_gene: TRBV25-1; len: 12; abundance: NA; CDR3aa: CASSDTYYGYTF; CDR3nt: TGTGCCAGCAGTGACACCTACTATGGCTACACCTTC
j_gene: TRBJ2-7; d_gene: TRBD2; v_gene: TRBV7-6; len: 15; abundance: NA; CDR3aa: CASSSLAGGVYEQYF; CDR3nt: TGTGCCAGCAGCTCACTAGCGGGAGGGGTATACGAGCAGTACTTC
j_gene: TRBJ1-1; d_gene: NA; v_gene: TRBV5-1; len: 14; abundance: NA; CDR3aa: CASSSTALNTEAFF; CDR3nt: TGCGCCAGCAGCTCGACAGCCTTAAACACTGAAGCTTTCTTT
j_gene: TRBJ1-5; d_gene: TRBD1; v_gene: TRBV24-1; len: 15; abundance: medium-sized; CDR3aa: CATSAGRQGNQPQHF; CDR3nt: TGTGCCACCAGTGCAGGAAGACAGGGGAATCAGCCCCAGCATTTT
j_gene: TRBJ2-1; d_gene: TRBD2; v_gene: TRBV13; len: 16; abundance: few; CDR3aa: CASSSSTGGPGGEQFF; CDR3nt: TGTGCCAGCAGCTCTTCCACGGGGGGGCCGGGAGGTGAGCAGTTCTTC
j_gene: TRBJ1-3; d_gene: NA; v_gene: TRBV6-6; len: 12; abundance: few; CDR3aa: CASTWSGNTIYF; CDR3nt: TGTGCCAGCACATGGTCTGGAAACACCATATATTTT
j_gene: TRBJ1-5; d_gene: TRBD1; v_gene: TRBV18; len: 16; abundance: few; CDR3aa: CASSPVGVGGYQPQHF; CDR3nt: TGTGCCAGCTCACCCGTAGGGGTAGGGGGCTATCAGCCCCAGCATTTT
j_gene: TRBJ2-5; d_gene: TRBD1; v_gene: TRBV28; len: 15; abundance: few; CDR3aa: CASSFAWTGGKTQYF; CDR3nt: TGTGCCAGCAGTTTCGCATGGACAGGGGGCAAGACCCAGTACTTC
j_gene: TRBJ1-6; d_gene: NA; v_gene: TRBV6-6; len: 14; abundance: many; CDR3aa: CASSYKAGDSPLHF; CDR3nt: TGTGCCAGCAGTTACAAGGCTGGTGATTCACCCCTCCACTTT
j_gene: TRBJ1-5; d_gene: NA; v_gene: TRBV18; len: 15; abundance: many; CDR3aa: CASSPGGISNQPQHF; CDR3nt: TGTGCCAGCTCACCGGGAGGTATTAGCAATCAGCCCCAGCATTTT
j_gene: TRBJ2-1; d_gene: NA; v_gene: TRBV5-4; len: 21; abundance: NA; CDR3aa: CASSFTPGRVPLRSQYNEQFF; CDR3nt: TGTGCCAGCAGCTTTACCCCAGGCAGGGTTCCCCTTCGATCACAATACAATGAGCAGTTCTTC
j_gene: TRBJ2-1; d_gene: TRBD1; v_gene: TRBV7-9; len: 16; abundance: NA; CDR3aa: CASSLMDRGRVNEQFF; CDR3nt: TGTGCCAGCAGCCTGATGGACAGGGGGCGCGTCAATGAGCAGTTCTTC
j_gene: TRBJ2-2; d_gene: NA; v_gene: TRBV7-6; len: 16; abundance: few; CDR3aa: CASSLRGAGLSGELFF; CDR3nt: TGTGCCAGCAGCCTACGGGGGGCAGGGCTGTCCGGGGAGCTGTTTTTT
j_gene: TRBJ1-5; d_gene: NA; v_gene: TRBV5-1; len: 13; abundance: many; CDR3aa: CASSLGRIQPQHF; CDR3nt: TGCGCCAGCAGCCTGGGACGTATTCAGCCCCAGCATTTT
j_gene: TRBJ2-1; d_gene: NA; v_gene: TRBV19; len: 15; abundance: few; CDR3aa: CASSIVAGSYNEQFF; CDR3nt: TGTGCCAGTAGTATAGTGGCAGGCTCCTACAATGAGCAGTTCTTC
j_gene: TRBJ2-2; d_gene: NA; v_gene: TRBV5-4; len: 16; abundance: few; CDR3aa: CASSPRERLNTGELFF; CDR3nt: TGTGCCAGCAGCCCGCGTGAGCGGTTGAACACCGGGGAGCTGTTTTTT
j_gene: TRBJ2-3; d_gene: TRBD2; v_gene: TRBV7-3; len: 16; abundance: NA; CDR3aa: CASSDSGRASTDTQYF; CDR3nt: TGTGCCAGCAGTGATAGCGGGAGGGCTAGCACAGATACGCAGTATTTT
j_gene: TRBJ1-4; d_gene: NA; v_gene: TRBV7-9; len: 11; abundance: NA; CDR3aa: CASSRGEKLFF; CDR3nt: TGTGCCAGCAGCAGAGGGGAAAAACTGTTTTTT
j_gene: TRBJ2-1; d_gene: NA; v_gene: TRBV3-2; len: 17; abundance: NA; CDR3aa: CASSLASGTEDYNEQFF; CDR3nt: TGTGCCAGCAGCCTGGCTTCCGGGACGGAGGATTACAATGAGCAGTTCTTC
j_gene: TRBJ1-5; d_gene: NA; v_gene: TRBV7-3; len: 13; abundance: few; CDR3aa: CASSRGSYQPQHF; CDR3nt: TGTGCCAGCAGCAGGGGGAGTTATCAGCCCCAGCATTTT
j_gene: TRBJ2-2; d_gene: NA; v_gene: TRBV5-1; len: 14; abundance: many; CDR3aa: CASSPRPGAGELFF; CDR3nt: TGCGCCAGCAGCCCGCGACCAGGGGCCGGGGAGCTGTTTTTT
j_gene: TRBJ2-7; d_gene: TRBD1; v_gene: TRBV6-2/TRBV6-3; len: 15; abundance: many; CDR3aa: CASSYGTGISYEQYF; CDR3nt: TGTGCCAGCAGTTACGGGACAGGTATCTCCTACGAGCAGTACTTC
j_gene: TRBJ2-5; d_gene: TRBD2; v_gene: TRBV7-6; len: 18; abundance: NA; CDR3aa: CASSLVGSASGVWETQYF; CDR3nt: TGTGCCAGCAGCTTAGTAGGTTCTGCTAGCGGGGTATGGGAGACCCAGTACTTC
j_gene: TRBJ2-1; d_gene: TRBD2; v_gene: TRBV2; len: 15; abundance: medium-sized; CDR3aa: CASRYLAGVNNEQFF; CDR3nt: TGTGCCAGCAGGTACCTAGCGGGGGTGAACAATGAGCAGTTCTTC
j_gene: TRBJ2-1; d_gene: NA; v_gene: TRBV7-2; len: 16; abundance: NA; CDR3aa: CASSKTGLNSYNEQFF; CDR3nt: TGTGCCAGCAGCAAAACGGGGTTAAACTCCTACAATGAGCAGTTCTTC
j_gene: TRBJ1-5; d_gene: NA; v_gene: TRBV20-1; len: 16; abundance: medium-sized; CDR3aa: CSARDQGTSRDQPQHF; CDR3nt: TGCAGTGCTAGAGATCAGGGGACGAGCCGGGATCAGCCCCAGCATTTT
j_gene: TRBJ2-1; d_gene: TRBD1; v_gene: TRBV28; len: 14; abundance: many; CDR3aa: CASSLQGARDEQFF; CDR3nt: TGTGCCAGCAGTTTACAGGGGGCGCGAGATGAGCAGTTCTTC
j_gene: TRBJ1-2; d_gene: NA; v_gene: TRBV5-1; len: 13; abundance: NA; CDR3aa: CASSLAGQDGYTF; CDR3nt: TGCGCCAGCAGCTTGGCCGGTCAGGATGGCTACACCTTC
j_gene: TRBJ2-5; d_gene: NA; v_gene: TRBV7-9; len: 13; abundance: many; CDR3aa: CASSSKTEETQYF; CDR3nt: TGTGCCAGCAGCTCGAAGACAGAAGAGACCCAGTACTTC
j_gene: TRBJ2-7; d_gene: TRBD2; v_gene: TRBV2; len: 13; abundance: few; CDR3aa: CASSRGLGGEQYF; CDR3nt: TGTGCCAGCAGCCGCGGACTAGGCGGCGAGCAGTACTTC
j_gene: TRBJ2-7; d_gene: NA; v_gene: TRBV15; len: 13; abundance: NA; CDR3aa: CATSPFLAYEQYF; CDR3nt: TGTGCCACCAGCCCTTTCCTGGCCTACGAGCAGTACTTC
j_gene: TRBJ1-1; d_gene: TRBD1; v_gene: TRBV6-5; len: 15; abundance: few; CDR3aa: CASSYKPDRGTEAFF; CDR3nt: TGTGCCAGCAGTTACAAACCGGACAGGGGAACTGAAGCTTTCTTT
j_gene: TRBJ2-7; d_gene: NA; v_gene: TRBV27; len: 11; abundance: NA; CDR3aa: CASDTSSEQYF; CDR3nt: TGTGCCAGCGACACTAGTTCCGAGCAGTACTTC
j_gene: TRBJ2-5; d_gene: NA; v_gene: TRBV20-1; len: 12; abundance: many; CDR3aa: CSAPQGGETQYF; CDR3nt: TGCAGTGCCCCCCAGGGAGGCGAGACCCAGTACTTC